The 27 T cell receptor beta chains below come from one sample, sequenced in a study of sequential checkpoint blockade in melanoma. Treatment meaning: randomized to nivolumab then ipilimumab (arm A) or the reverse (arm B). Sequencing was performed with immunoSEQ multiplex PCR; in TCRdb, only in-frame clones are kept and a portion is missing. The sample has almost 9,500 clones, 27% seen once. The source was tumor tissue (inferred from file names), collected from a patient given nivolumab and ipilimumab in sequence. Receptors originate from a human donor with melanoma.

This clone was counted between two and nine times. The chain carries TRBV7-1 and TRBJ2-1, with 10 bases fitting TRBD1. TRBV7-1 is given ORF status, its function remaining uncertain. V was clipped by 3 bases and J by 7 bases; unmatched bases: 0. This CDR3 is 13 amino acids long. The DNA of the CDR3 is TGTGCCAGCAGCTCGGGACAGGGGAATGAGCAGTTCTTC. Its protein is CASSSGQGNEQFF.

This clone was picked up many times. The gene calls are TRBV11-3 and TRBJ1-1; D is perhaps TRBD1 (5 bases). This CDR3 has 14 residues. V lost 7 bases, J lost 0 bases, and 12 bases lay in between. Per germline, CDR1 SGHNT and CDR2 YENEEA. This chain's CDR3 is CASTRQTMNTEAFF. The CDR3 bases are TGTGCCAGCACCCGACAGACCATGAACACTGAAGCTTTCTTT.

This clone was seen a handful of times. Here the CDR3 reads CASSPRASEQFF. In nucleotides, the CDR3 is TGTGCCAGCAGCCCCCGGGCGAGTGAGCAGTTCTTC. The V and J genes are TRBV9 and TRBJ2-1; D gene unclear. Germline CDR1 reads SGDLS; CDR2 reads YYNGEE. V lost 4 bases and J lost 9, with 11 bases in between. There are 12 residues in the CDR3. Complete variable domain (other parts from reference TRBV9 and TRBJ2-1): DSGVTQTPKHLITATGQRVTLRCSPRSGDLSVYWYQQSLDQGLQFLIQYYNGEERAKGNILERFSAQQFPDLHSELNLSSLELGDSALYFCASSPRASEQFFGPGTRLTVL.

The V call is TRBV11-3, the J call TRBJ2-3; either TRBD1 or TRBD2 may supply D (5 bases each). The CDR3 spans 14 residues. Germline-derived CDR1 and CDR2 are SGHNT and YENEEA. Trimming removed 5 bases at V and 0 bases at J, with 9 bases between. The CDR3 sequence: CASSQGPSTDTQYF. CDR3 nucleotide sequence: TGTGCCAGCAGCCAGGGACCGAGCACAGATACGCAGTATTTT.

This chain connects TRBV6-8 to TRBJ1-5; D gene uncertain. Germline values: CDR1 MNHGY, CDR2 SAAAGT. The CDR3 contains 14 residues. With 5 bases removed from V and 1 base from J, the gap between germline ends came to 9 bases. In nucleotides, the CDR3 is TGTGCCAGCAGTGTCTACGGAAGCAATCAGCCCCAGCATTTT. Protein: CASSVYGSNQPQHF.

This clone ranks as medium-sized. The gene calls are TRBV11-3 and TRBJ2-2, with 8 bases that match TRBD2. This CDR3 contains 16 residues. Germline CDR1 SGHNT, CDR2 YENEEA. V was clipped by 5 bases and J by 4 bases; unmatched bases: 9. The CDR3 DNA follows: TGTGCCAGCAGCCTTCAAGCGGGGGCGGTCACCGGGGAGCTGTTTTTT. Encoded protein: CASSLQAGAVTGELFF. The whole variable domain, remainder taken from reference TRBV11-3 and TRBJ2-2, is EAGVVQSPRYKIIEKKQPVAFWCNPISGHNTLYWYLQNLGQGPELLIRYENEEAVDDSQLPKDRFSAERLKGVDSTLKIQPAELGDSAVYLCASSLQAGAVTGELFFGEGSRLTVL.

This clone was seen a handful of times. The chain has TRBV6-8 and TRBJ1-4; perhaps TRBD1 as D (6 bases). This CDR3 has 12 residues. Trimming shortened V by 8 bases and J by 2 bases, and 6 bases separated the two germline ends. CDR1 is MNHGY, CDR2 SAAAGT, per germline. This CDR3 reads CASGGTNEKLFF. CDR3 coding DNA: TGTGCCAGCGGGGGCACTAATGAAAAACTGTTTTTT.

This clone turned up a few times. The chain recombines TRBV19 with TRBJ1-1; D may be TRBD1 (5 bases). The germline gives CDR1 LNHDA, CDR2 SQIVND (reference sequence). The CDR3 totals 14 residues. Between the trimmed V and J ends, which lost 4 bases and 6 bases, there was a span of 15 bases. CDR3 amino acids: CASSKEGSRAEAFF. CDR3 nucleotides: TGTGCCAGTAGTAAGGAGGGGTCGCGGGCTGAAGCTTTCTTT.

This clone came up a few times. CDR3 amino acids: CASSPGGRTEAFF. In nucleotides, the CDR3 is TGTGCCAGCAGCCCCGGAGGACGGACTGAAGCTTTCTTT. The V call is TRBV7-8, the J call TRBJ1-1; no clear D. V was shortened by 5 bases and J by 5 bases, with 12 bases between the two germline ends. The CDR3 covers 13 residues. Germline assignment: CDR1 SGHVS and CDR2 FQNEAQ.

This chain links TRBV6-4 with TRBJ1-6, with no clear D. Germline V CDR1 and CDR2: MRHNA, SNTAGT. V lost 10 bases and J lost 2, with 3 bases in between. This CDR3 spans 11 amino acids. The CDR3 sequence: CAITYNSPLHF. The CDR3 DNA reads TGTGCCATCACCTATAATTCACCCCTCCACTTT.

This clone has only a few counts. The gene calls are TRBV7-5 and TRBJ1-2; whether TRBD1, the table's D call, matches the DNA was not checked. TRBV7-5 has pseudogene status. The CDR3 is made up of 19 amino acids. Written as DNA, the CDR3 is TGTGCCAGCAGTTCCCAGTCCGGGACAGGGTGGAGGGCTGACTATGGCTACACCTTC. It codes for CASSSQSGTGWRADYGYTF.

The table lists this clone with a few counts. The V gene is TRBV6-8, the J gene TRBJ1-2, with 7 bases aligning to TRBD1. This CDR3 is 13 amino acids long. V lost 10 bases and J lost 1; bases outside the gene matches: 6. Germline loops: CDR1 MNHGY, CDR2 SAAAGT. CDR3 loop: CAIGTEFNYGYTF. As DNA, the CDR3 is TGTGCCATCGGGACAGAGTTTAACTATGGCTACACCTTC.

The chain couples TRBV5-1 to TRBJ1-1; no reliable D call. CDR1 is SGHRS, CDR2 YFSETQ, per germline. Trimming cost V 0 bases and J 1 base, with 10 bases left between them. CDR3 length: 15 amino acids. The CDR3 sequence is CASSLESAGNTEAFF. CDR3 nucleotide sequence: TGCGCCAGCAGCTTGGAATCGGCAGGGAACACTGAAGCTTTCTTT.

This clone came up many times. The same CDR3 arises from other DNA sequences in this sample as well. This chain joins TRBV11-3 and TRBJ1-3; 7 bases map to TRBD1. Trimming at V came to 5 bases and at J to 2 bases, leaving 6 bases not matched to a gene. CDR1 and CDR2 (germline): SGHNT, YENEEA. The CDR3 sequence is 15 residues long. DNA for the CDR3: TGTGCCAGCAGCAGCGACAGGGTCCCTGGAAACACCATATATTTT. Translated: CASSSDRVPGNTIYF.

This clone was picked up a small number of times. V gene TRBV28 combines with J gene TRBJ1-2, with D unclear. V was trimmed by 6 bases and J by 0 bases, leaving 5 bases between them. CDR3 length: 12 residues. CDR1 is MDHEN, CDR2 SYDVKM, per germline. CDR3 sequence reads: CASRGANYGYTF. CDR3 DNA: TGTGCCAGCAGGGGAGCTAACTATGGCTACACCTTC.

The chain uses TRBV5-1 and TRBJ1-1; tentative D call: TRBD1 (6 bases). The germline gives CDR1 SGHRS, CDR2 YFSETQ. The V end was cut by 1 base, the J end by 2 bases, with 12 bases between. The length of the CDR3 is 15 residues. CDR3 DNA: TGCGCCAGCAGCTTGTGGGGGGCGCGAAACACTGAAGCTTTCTTT. Its translation: CASSLWGARNTEAFF.

There are a few counts of this clone. The chain joins TRBV11-3 to TRBJ2-1; either TRBD1 or TRBD2 may supply D (5 bases each). The germline V gene has CDR1 SGHNT and CDR2 YENEEA. Trimming removed 5 bases from V and 7 bases from J, with 18 bases in between. The CDR3 spans 15 residues. CDR3 in amino acids: CASSPLPGTPNEQFF. The CDR3, as DNA: TGTGCCAGCAGCCCCTTGCCCGGGACCCCGAATGAGCAGTTCTTC.

V usage is TRBV5-1 and J usage is TRBJ2-1, with TRBD1 matching 8 bases. CDR3 length equals 14 residues. Per germline, CDR1 SGHRS and CDR2 YFSETQ. With 7 bases clipped from V and 4 bases from J, the junction kept 7 bases outside the gene matches. The CDR3 loop reads CASELTGGYNEQFF. In nucleotides, the CDR3 is TGCGCCAGCGAACTAACAGGGGGGTACAATGAGCAGTTCTTC. The full variable domain, in which reference TRBV5-1 and TRBJ2-1 provide the parts outside the CDR3, is KAGVTQTPRYLIKTRGQQVTLSCSPISGHRSVSWYQQTPGQGLQFLFEYFSETQRNKGNFPGRFSGRQFSNSRSEMNVSTLELGDSALYLCASELTGGYNEQFFGPGTRLTVL.

The chain combines TRBV5-1 with TRBJ2-3; D is perhaps TRBD2 (7 bases). Germline V gives CDR1 SGHRS, CDR2 YFSETQ. V was clipped by 5 bases and J by 2 bases, with 12 bases between them. The CDR3 consists of 14 residues. The CDR3, as DNA: TGCGCCAGCAGAGGGGGGGAACACACAGATACGCAGTATTTT. This codes for CASRGGEHTDTQYF.

This clone turned up a few times. The J gene is TRBJ2-5, the V gene TRBV6-8; D not resolved. With 10 bases removed from V and 0 bases from J, the gap between germline ends came to 12 bases. This CDR3 contains 13 residues. Germline V lookup: CDR1 MNHGY, CDR2 SAAAGT. The chain's CDR3 is CAIGRPYQETQYF. CDR3 DNA sequence: TGTGCCATCGGACGCCCGTACCAAGAGACCCAGTACTTC.

This clone was detected ten times or more. The rearrangement joins TRBV6-8 to TRBJ1-5, with D maybe TRBD1 (5 bases). Looked up from germline, CDR1 is MNHGY and CDR2 is SAAAGT. V was pared by 6 bases and J by 2 bases, with 11 bases between. The CDR3 spans 14 residues. In nucleotides, the CDR3 is TGTGCCAGCAGCCAAGACAGCCGCAATCAGCCCCAGCATTTT. Translated, it gives CASSQDSRNQPQHF.

J is TRBJ2-3 and V is TRBV11-3; D is possibly TRBD1 (6 bases). V was cut by 1 base and J by 1 base, with 9 bases left in between. Germline CDR1 SGHNT, CDR2 YENEEA. The CDR3 length is 15 residues. The chain's CDR3 is CASSLGGPGTDTQYF. The CDR3, as DNA: TGTGCCAGCAGCTTAGGGGGGCCGGGCACAGATACGCAGTATTTT.

This clone was counted only a few times. This rearrangement joins TRBV11-3 to TRBJ1-1, with TRBD1 matching over 8 bases. Trimming cost V 4 bases and J 0 bases; bases outside gene matches: 7. The CDR3 runs to 16 residues. In germline, CDR1 is SGHNT, CDR2 YENEEA. This CDR3 is CASSSRPTGVNTEAFF. CDR3 nucleotide sequence: TGTGCCAGCAGCTCGAGGCCGACAGGGGTGAACACTGAAGCTTTCTTT.

The rearrangement joins TRBV6-8 to TRBJ2-1, with 13 bases identical to TRBD2. V dropped 0 bases and J dropped 5; count of bases not matched to a gene: 7. The V gene's germline CDR1 is MNHGY and CDR2 SAAAGT. The CDR3 consists of 18 residues. This CDR3 reads CASSYSGLAGVRDNEQFF. The CDR3 nucleotides read TGTGCCAGCAGTTACTCCGGACTAGCGGGGGTTCGAGACAATGAGCAGTTCTTC.

This chain uses TRBV18 with TRBJ1-2, with D possibly being TRBD1 (6 bases). Trimming left V 4 bases short and J 7 bases short, with 13 bases between. CDR1 is KGHSH, CDR2 LQKENI, per germline. The CDR3 is 13 residues long. Here the CDR3 DNA reads TGTGCCAGCTCACGAGGGGGGGACCGTGGCTACACCTTC. Translating gives CASSRGGDRGYTF. Supplemented by reference TRBV18 and TRBJ1-2, the full variable domain reads NAGVMQNPRHLVRRRGQEARLRCSPMKGHSHVYWYRQLPEEGLKFMVYLQKENIIDESGMPKERFSAEFPKEGPSILRIQQVVRGDSAAYFCASSRGGDRGYTFGSGTRLTVV.

This clone was detected a few times. The rearrangement uses TRBV6-8 and TRBJ1-5; D perhaps matches TRBD1 (6 bases). V was pared by 3 bases and J by 9 bases, with 12 bases between. This CDR3 has 13 residues. Germline V gene lookup returns CDR1 MNHGY and CDR2 SAAAGT. CDR3 residues: CASSYSWGPPQHF. The CDR3 nucleotides read TGTGCCAGCAGTTATAGTTGGGGGCCGCCCCAGCATTTT.

The chain uses TRBV11-3 and TRBJ1-4; tentative D call: TRBD1 (6 bases). From germline, CDR1 is SGHNT and CDR2 YENEEA. V was clipped by 6 bases and J by 8 bases, with 16 bases between them. The CDR3 has 14 residues. The CDR3 region is CASSLQGGLEKLFF. Written as DNA, the CDR3 is TGTGCCAGCAGTTTACAGGGCGGACTCGAAAAACTGTTTTTT.